This T cell receptor (beta chain) was sequenced in a study of graft-versus-host responses after intestinal transplantation (dated by TCRdb to the early 2020s). For the study in its entirety: Recipients received multivisceral, liver-intestinal, or isolated intestinal transplants. Alloreactive clones were identified by sequencing pre-transplant mixed lymphocyte reaction products and comparing them with unstimulated pre-transplant donor and recipient T cells. A peak of at least 4% donor T cells among recipient peripheral blood mononuclear cells was the definition used for donor T cell macrochimerism. After intestinal transplantation, graft-versus-host and host-versus-graft alloreactive T cell clones in the graft, circulation and bone marrow were tracked using bulk TCR-beta CDR3 sequencing. A cohort of approximately 24 intestinal transplant recipients, including one retransplant, was enrolled, and a few patients lacking pretransplant specimens were excluded. Every recipient was given anti-thymocyte globulin induction, followed by approximately three years of maintenance tacrolimus and steroids. Instead of going to the commercial service, samples from a few later patients were sequenced in-house on an Illumina MiSeq and processed with MiXCR. The paper as a whole reports these results and caveats: GvH clones were detected in recipient bone marrow, and some of these GvH clones were observed earlier in ileal mucosa or blood, consistent with an intestinal mucosal origin. In the allografts of patients with donor T cell macrochimerism, GvH to HvG T cell clonal ratios were high. The relatively low number and heterogeneity of intestinal transplant patients limited the conclusions. Peak levels of circulating GvH clones were associated with declines in HvG clones early after transplant.

The time point label of this sample denotes: cells obtained before transplantation from donor or recipient. CD3+CD4+ and CD3+CD8+ populations were FACS-sorted from unstimulated pre-transplant donor and recipient cells taken from spleen or lymph nodes. Library prep was done by the immunoSEQ multiplex PCR assay. For most patients, genomic DNA was isolated with the Qiagen DNeasy Blood and Tissue Kit and shipped frozen to Adaptive Biotechnologies for TCR sequencing. High-throughput TCR-beta CDR3 sequencing of genomic DNA from most patients was performed by Adaptive Biotechnologies. For the original study's pipeline: TCR sequencing data were retrieved from Adaptive's ImmunoSEQ software for around 18 patients, whereas a few other patients were processed with MiXCR and VDJtools. CD4 versus CD8 sorting errors were corrected by removing sequences found in both subsets at a frequency ratio below 5:1. CDR3 nucleotide sequences shared by donor and recipient were removed because the origin of these sequences could not be assigned. Alloreactive clones required at least 2-fold expansion over unstimulated cells and minimum CFSE-low frequency of 0.002% (template counts) or 0.001% (read counts). Mappable clones were those detected in sequenced pre-transplant spleen, lymph node, or MLR CFSE-low populations of the donor or recipient. Cumulative frequency of alloreactive clones was calculated as a percentage of all sequences weighted by copy number. TCRdb's version of the immuneACCESS table is confined to in-frame rearrangements and falls short of the full clone set. An unresolved V gene accounts for under half of the shortfall where checked; the remainder is of unknown origin. The D gene and trimming were derived from the DNA, and the V and J assignments and clone size from that table. The sample yields around 96,000 clones; 80% to 95% were counted once. The leading ten clones occupy approximately 0.17% of the sample.

Remarks on this clone: Its specific antigen is unknown. Base qualities are not at hand, and no much larger clone is one base apart.

Trimming costs V 5 bases and J 7 bases, and their ends lie 12 bases apart. CDR1 MGHDK and CDR2 SYGVNS are derived from the germline V gene. The cysteine opens and the phenylalanine closes a CDR3 of 13 amino acids. Of all the DNA, just the CDR3 is kept, 39 bases in frame from base 1. The sequences come from unstimulated CD4+ T cells sorted from spleen or lymph node cells, collected before intestinal transplant. Rearrangement joined TRBV25-1 to TRBJ2-1, with the D gene not confidently named. This TCR was recovered from a human donor who received an intestinal transplant. The CDR3 protein is CASSLPAGNEQFF. The base sequence is TGTGCCAGCAGTTTACCGGCCGGGAATGAGCAGTTCTTC.